Listed below are T cell receptor beta chains from one sample, sequenced in a study of early T cells in non-severe SARS-CoV-2 infection. TCRdb fed the 5' RACE reads into MiXCR, producing one record per CDR3 protein. The repertoire holds approximately 69,000 distinct CDR3 sequences, with approximately 10% as singletons. The specimen comprised whole blood, sampled at baseline. These receptors all come from an adult who was a healthcare worker with PCR-confirmed SARS-CoV-2 infection or an uninfected control (not recorded which). Both conserved end residues are part of each CDR3. Each record gives: J gene, V gene, clone size, D gene, CDR3 protein, CDR3 DNA. A D gene is named only where the DNA matches it firmly. Not all rows give a size; the values are once, few, many and, for expanded clones, a class.

>TRBJ2-3|TRBV4-1|few|TRBD1
CASSQDRGRADTQYF
TGCGCCAGCAGCCAAGATAGGGGGCGAGCAGATACGCAGTATTTT
>TRBJ2-1|TRBV5-1|many|-
CASSLAGFNEQFF
TGCGCCAGCAGCTTGGCTGGGTTCAATGAGCAGTTCTTC
>TRBJ2-7|TRBV12-3/TRBV12-4|-|TRBD1
CASRGTGLYEQYF
TGTGCCAGCAGGGGGACAGGGTTATACGAGCAGTACTTC
>TRBJ2-2|TRBV10-2|many|TRBD2
CAMREAGELFF
TGCGCCATGCGGGAGGCCGGGGAGCTGTTTTTT
>TRBJ1-1|TRBV6-1|many|-
CASSEFSMNTEAFF
TGTGCCAGCAGTGAATTTAGCATGAACACTGAAGCTTTCTTT
>TRBJ2-5|TRBV9|few|-
CASSVGGGTQYF
TGTGCCAGCAGCGTAGGAGGAGGGACCCAGTACTTC
>TRBJ2-3|TRBV19|-|-
CASSIGQRTDTQYF
TGTGCCAGTAGTATCGGACAGCGCACAGATACGCAGTATTTT
>TRBJ1-1|TRBV5-1|many|-
CASSLEGVEAFF
TGCGCCAGCAGCTTGGAAGGAGTTGAAGCTTTCTTT
>TRBJ1-5|TRBV12-3/TRBV12-4|many|-
CASSLWGGNQPQHF
TGTGCCAGCAGTTTGTGGGGGGGCAATCAGCCCCAGCATTTT
>TRBJ2-1|TRBV12-3/TRBV12-4|many|-
CASSFLIAEQFF
TGTGCCAGCAGTTTCCTTATCGCTGAGCAGTTCTTC
>TRBJ1-2|TRBV20-1|many|-
CSARVGGSVGYTF
TGCAGTGCTAGAGTAGGGGGAAGTGTCGGCTACACCTTC
>TRBJ2-5|TRBV14|-|TRBD2
CASSRGGLTNRETQYF
TGTGCCAGCAGCCGGGGGGGACTGACGAACCGAGAGACCCAGTACTTC
>TRBJ2-3|TRBV7-2|once|-
CASSPRDGSPDTQYF
TGTGCCAGCAGCCCCCGGGACGGCTCGCCGGATACGCAGTATTTT
>TRBJ2-3|TRBV12-3/TRBV12-4|few|TRBD1
CASSSQDRAPDTQYF
TGTGCCAGCAGTTCCCAGGACAGGGCACCAGATACGCAGTATTTT
>TRBJ2-3|TRBV20-1|-|-
CSAMPGEFTDTQYF
TGCAGTGCTATGCCGGGGGAATTCACAGATACGCAGTATTTT
>TRBJ2-5|TRBV5-1|many|-
CASSLGGHETQYF
TGCGCCAGCAGCTTGGGAGGTCACGAGACCCAGTACTTC
>TRBJ2-1|TRBV7-9|few|-
CASSLVGVSNEQFF
TGTGCCAGCAGCTTAGTCGGGGTAAGCAATGAGCAGTTCTTC
>TRBJ2-3|TRBV2|once|TRBD2
CASNSGDTQYF
TGTGCCAGCAATAGCGGGGATACGCAGTATTTT
>TRBJ2-7|TRBV5-4|many|-
CASSLAGLLSYEQYF
TGTGCCAGCAGCTTGGCAGGACTTCTCTCCTACGAGCAGTACTTC
>TRBJ1-5|TRBV19|-|-
CASRPGANYPQHF
TGTGCCAGTAGACCGGGAGCGAATTATCCCCAGCATTTT
>TRBJ2-2|TRBV7-2|many|-
CASSSVPGTGELFF
TGTGCCAGCAGCTCCGTGCCAGGCACCGGGGAGCTGTTTTTT
>TRBJ2-2|TRBV14|-|TRBD2
CASSQRSGRNTGELFF
TGTGCCAGCAGCCAGCGTAGCGGGAGGAACACCGGGGAGCTGTTTTTT
>TRBJ1-2|TRBV30|-|TRBD1
CAWSKGTGRNYGYTF
TGTGCCTGGAGTAAAGGGACAGGCCGAAACTATGGCTACACCTTC
>TRBJ2-3|TRBV10-3|-|TRBD2
CAISASGLAGDTQYF
TGTGCCATCAGTGCCTCCGGACTAGCGGGAGATACGCAGTATTTT
>TRBJ2-3|TRBV25-1|-|-
CASSDYVRSADTQYF
TGTGCCAGCAGTGACTACGTGCGGAGTGCAGATACGCAGTATTTT
>TRBJ2-3|TRBV7-2|few|TRBD2
CASSPLAGGPPDTQYF
TGTGCCAGCAGCCCGCTAGCGGGAGGGCCCCCCGATACGCAGTATTTT
>TRBJ2-2|TRBV20-1|-|-
CSAHRGGTGELFF
TGCAGTGCCCACCGAGGGGGGACCGGGGAGCTGTTTTTT
>TRBJ1-1|TRBV29-1|few|-
CSVEGMNTEAFF
TGCAGCGTCGAGGGGATGAACACTGAAGCTTTCTTT
>TRBJ2-7|TRBV5-1|many|TRBD1
CASRRTGTSYEQYF
TGCGCCAGCAGACGGACAGGGACGTCCTACGAGCAGTACTTC
>TRBJ2-7|TRBV12-5|-|-
CASGLSIGQPYEQYF
TGTGCTAGTGGTTTGAGTATTGGGCAGCCCTACGAGCAGTACTTC
>TRBJ2-3|TRBV20-1|-|TRBD2
CSAHLSMGLAATDTQYF
TGCAGTGCTCACCTCTCGATGGGACTAGCGGCCACAGATACGCAGTATTTT
>TRBJ2-7|TRBV13|-|TRBD1
CASSRRAPGQGIRHEQYF
TGTGCCAGCAGTCGAAGGGCTCCGGGACAGGGGATCCGTCACGAGCAGTACTTC
>TRBJ1-1|TRBV29-1|few|-
CSVSGDTEAFF
TGCAGCGTTTCAGGGGACACTGAAGCTTTCTTT
>TRBJ2-2|TRBV6-2/TRBV6-3|-|-
CASSYTGGNTGELFF
TGTGCCAGCAGTTACACCGGGGGAAACACCGGGGAGCTGTTTTTT
>TRBJ2-3|TRBV5-4|-|-
CASSFREWSDTQYF
TGTGCCAGCAGCTTTAGGGAGTGGTCAGATACGCAGTATTTT
>TRBJ2-7|TRBV10-3|few|-
CATAGTPSSYEQYF
TGTGCCACTGCGGGGACCCCTAGCTCCTACGAGCAGTACTTC
>TRBJ1-2|TRBV3-1|few|TRBD1
CASSQDRMAGYTF
TGTGCCAGCAGCCAGGACAGGATGGCTGGCTACACCTTC
>TRBJ1-2|TRBV29-1|few|-
CSVELGGYTF
TGCAGCGTTGAACTTGGGGGCTACACCTTC
>TRBJ1-1|TRBV7-2|many|-
CASSLNTGTEAFF
TGTGCCAGCAGCCTAAATACAGGGACTGAAGCTTTCTTT
>TRBJ1-2|TRBV5-1|-|TRBD1
CASSLAGQGNGYTF
TGCGCCAGCAGCTTGGCGGGACAGGGAAATGGCTACACCTTC
>TRBJ2-7|TRBV5-1|-|TRBD2
CASSVPSGSYEQYF
TGCGCCAGCAGCGTTCCTAGCGGTTCCTACGAGCAGTACTTC
>TRBJ2-7|TRBV6-1|few|TRBD1
CASSEDGTGSYEQYF
TGTGCCAGCAGTGAAGATGGGACAGGTTCCTACGAGCAGTACTTC
>TRBJ1-1|TRBV7-9|-|TRBD1
CASSFDRVRAFF
TGTGCCAGCAGCTTTGACAGGGTACGGGCTTTCTTT
>TRBJ2-5|TRBV11-2|-|TRBD2
CASSLDGLALETQYF
TGTGCCAGCAGCTTAGACGGACTAGCGTTGGAGACCCAGTACTTC
>TRBJ1-1|TRBV5-1|-|-
CASSFDSRNTEAFF
TGCGCCAGCAGCTTCGACAGCAGAAACACTGAAGCTTTCTTT
>TRBJ1-5|TRBV2|many|-
CASSGGQVVNQPQHF
TGTGCCAGCAGTGGTGGGCAGGTGGTCAATCAGCCCCAGCATTTT
>TRBJ2-3|TRBV7-2|-|-
CASSSYRADTQYF
TGTGCCAGCAGCTCCTACAGGGCAGATACGCAGTATTTT
>TRBJ2-3|TRBV5-5|many|TRBD2
CASSLVRTSGGNFGTDTQYF
TGTGCCAGCAGCTTGGTGAGGACTAGCGGGGGCAATTTTGGCACAGATACGCAGTATTTT
>TRBJ2-3|TRBV18|many|-
CASSPRNTDTQYF
TGTGCCAGCTCACCACGTAACACAGATACGCAGTATTTT
>TRBJ2-5|TRBV7-7|-|TRBD2
CASSPGTSGSLKTQYF
TGTGCTAGCAGCCCTGGGACTAGCGGGAGTCTAAAGACCCAGTACTTC
>TRBJ2-7|TRBV2|few|TRBD2
CASIPSGGFTYEQYF
TGTGCCAGCATTCCTAGCGGGGGGTTTACGTACGAGCAGTACTTC
>TRBJ2-7|TRBV6-6|-|-
CASAGTETYEQYF
TGTGCCAGCGCCGGGACGGAGACCTACGAGCAGTACTTC
>TRBJ2-5|TRBV12-3/TRBV12-4|-|-
CASSLWAQETQYF
TGTGCCAGCAGTTTGTGGGCCCAAGAGACCCAGTACTTC
>TRBJ2-1|TRBV3-1|few|-
CASSQGASIYEQFF
TGTGCCAGCAGCCAAGGAGCTAGCATCTATGAGCAGTTCTTC
>TRBJ1-1|TRBV4-1|many|-
CASSQISNTEAFF
TGCGCCAGCAGCCAAATATCTAACACTGAAGCTTTCTTT
>TRBJ2-7|TRBV3-1|-|-
CASSHGDYEQYF
TGTGCCAGCAGCCACGGGGACTACGAGCAGTACTTC
>TRBJ2-1|TRBV20-1|-|TRBD2
CSATLTSGGHYNEQFF
TGCAGTGCTACCCTGACTAGCGGGGGGCATTACAATGAGCAGTTCTTC